Listed below are T cell receptor beta chains from one sample, sequenced in a study of beta chain features in type 1 diabetes. Using immunoSEQ multiplex PCR, the repertoire was profiled, and TCRdb retains in-frame clones only, with some absent. The sample lists about 660,000 clones; roughly an eighth were seen once. Material: naive CD4+ T cells from blood. All receptors come from a man younger than 35 with type 1 diabetes. CDR3s include the opening cysteine and the closing phenylalanine or tryptophan. Each record gives: V gene, clone size, D gene, J gene, CDR3 DNA, CDR3 protein. The D gene is left open where the match is weak. Clone size, where shown, is once, few, many, or a class for clones that have expanded.

>TRBV11-2|NA|NA|TRBJ2-1
TGTGCCAGCAGCTTAGTAACGAGTGAGCAGTTCTTC
CASSLVTSEQFF
>TRBV28|NA|NA|TRBJ1-2
TGTGCCAGCAGTTTGAGGCGATCTAACTATGGCTACACCTTC
CASSLRRSNYGYTF
>TRBV5-1|NA|TRBD2|TRBJ2-1
TGCGCCAGCAGCTCCGGGACTAGCGTTAGTGGTGAGCAGTTCTTC
CASSSGTSVSGEQFF
>TRBV2|NA|TRBD1|TRBJ2-7
TGTGCCAGCATTTCCGGGACAGGGCGCCGCGAGCAGTACTTC
CASISGTGRREQYF
>TRBV5-1|few|NA|TRBJ2-1
TGCGCCAGCAGCTTTGGCAACCTGCAGTTCTTC
CASSFGNLQFF
>TRBV5-1|few|NA|TRBJ2-1
TGCGCCAGCAGATCAAGATCTCAGGACCCATACAATGAGCAGTTCTTC
CASRSRSQDPYNEQFF
>TRBV25-1|few|TRBD1|TRBJ2-7
TGTGCCAGCAGTCCCACGGACAGGGGAGACTACGAGCAGTACTTC
CASSPTDRGDYEQYF
>TRBV7-2|few|NA|TRBJ1-2
TGTGCCAGCAGCCCTAACCAGCGAGATGGCTACACCTTC
CASSPNQRDGYTF
>TRBV29-1|NA|NA|TRBJ2-1
TGCAGCGTTGACGGGGTCGGGAGCTCCTACAATGAGCAGTTCTTC
CSVDGVGSSYNEQFF
>TRBV5-1|NA|TRBD2|TRBJ2-7
TGCGCCAGCAGCTTGAGCCTAGCGGGAGGGCCCGGATACGAGCAGTACTTC
CASSLSLAGGPGYEQYF
>TRBV19|few|NA|TRBJ2-6
TGTGCCAGCACCTTCACAGGCCGCGCTGGGGCCAACGTCCTGACTTTC
CASTFTGRAGANVLTF
>TRBV15|few|TRBD1|TRBJ1-6
TGTGCCACCAGCGCGGGACAGCCCCTCATAACCCTCCACTTT
CATSAGQPLITLHF
>TRBV28|few|NA|TRBJ1-2
TGTGCCCCGCCGGCATCCCTCTATGGCTACACCTTC
CAPPASLYGYTF
>TRBV15|few|NA|TRBJ2-1
TGTGCCACCAGCAAACTAGTCGGAGAGCAGTTCTTC
CATSKLVGEQFF
>TRBV10-3|NA|NA|TRBJ2-5
TGTGCCATCAGGGACCCGAGGGTGGAGACCCAGTACTTC
CAIRDPRVETQYF
>TRBV5-1|NA|TRBD1|TRBJ2-6
TGCGCCAGCAGCCCCCGGGACAGGTCGAGCTCTGGGGCCAACGTCCTGACTTTC
CASSPRDRSSSGANVLTF
>TRBV28|NA|TRBD1|TRBJ1-5
TGTGCCAGCGGTACCCCCGGGACAGGGGGTCTATATAGCAATCAGCCCCAGCATTTT
CASGTPGTGGLYSNQPQHF
>TRBV27|NA|TRBD1|TRBJ1-2
TGTGCCAGCAGTTTCCCGGGACAGGTTATCACCTATGGCTACACCTTC
CASSFPGQVITYGYTF
>TRBV4-3|few|NA|TRBJ1-1
TGCGCCAGCAGCCTTCAAGACAGCCAGAACACTGAAGCTTTCTTT
CASSLQDSQNTEAFF
>TRBV2|NA|NA|TRBJ1-1
TGTGCCAGCAGACCTGACAGGCGGGACACTGAAGCTTTCTTT
CASRPDRRDTEAFF
>TRBV7-9|NA|TRBD1|TRBJ1-1
TGTGCCAGCAGGAGGACAGGGGGCGGAATGAACACTGAAGCTTTCTTT
CASRRTGGGMNTEAFF
>TRBV20-1|NA|NA|TRBJ2-5
TGCAGTGCTAGACCCTCAGGGACCCAGTACTTC
CSARPSGTQYF
>TRBV30|NA|TRBD1|TRBJ2-5
TGTGCCTGGAGCGATAGGGACAGGGGGCGCGGGACCCAGTACTTC
CAWSDRDRGRGTQYF
>TRBV14|NA|TRBD2|TRBJ2-1
TGTGCCAGCAGCCCGCTTAGCGGGGAGGTCGGTGAGCAGTTCTTC
CASSPLSGEVGEQFF
>TRBV6-5|few|TRBD1|TRBJ1-5
TGTGCCAGCAGTTTGCATGGGACAGGGGGCAATCAGCCCCAGCATTTT
CASSLHGTGGNQPQHF
>TRBV15|few|NA|TRBJ2-7
TGTGCCACCAGCTCCCCCGGGCGTGTTGCCTACGAGCAGTACTTC
CATSSPGRVAYEQYF
>TRBV29-1|few|NA|TRBJ2-7
TGCAGCGTTGTCGGGCTTACTGTTACCTACGAGCAGTACTTC
CSVVGLTVTYEQYF
>TRBV2|few|TRBD1|TRBJ2-1
TGTGCAGAATCGACAGGGGGGTTTGGTGAGCAGTTCTTC
CAESTGGFGEQFF